Below are 25 T cell receptor beta chains sequenced from a single sample in a study of control samples from healthy donors and cancer patients. Sequenced by immunoSEQ multiplex PCR; TCRdb stores in-frame clones only, minus some. The table has 130,000 or so clones, roughly 91% seen once; the top ten hold more than 6.5%. The sample consisted of blood. The receptor source for this set is a man aged 40-49 years in good health.

V gene TRBV30 combines with J gene TRBJ1-6; weak D call: TRBD1 (5 bases). CDR1 GTSNPN and CDR2 SVGIG come from the germline V gene (reference sequence). CDR3 length: 13 residues. The V end was cut by 3 bases, the J end by 6 bases, with 9 bases between. CDR3 coding DNA: TGTGCCTGGAGCCCCGGGGGTAATTCACCCCTCCACTTT. Translated: CAWSPGGNSPLHF.

The chain uses TRBV19 and TRBJ2-3, with 13 bases identical to TRBD2. This CDR3 has 21 amino acids. Germline V gene sequence: CDR1 LNHDA, CDR2 SQIVND (reference sequence). J was trimmed by 7 bases and V by 4 bases; bases with no gene match: 23. For the CDR3, the DNA is TGTGCCAGTAGTAAAACAACTTTACCGGGACTAGCGGGATATTCGTTATATACGCAGTATTTT. Translated, it gives CASSKTTLPGLAGYSLYTQYF.

The rearrangement links TRBV3-1 (or the pseudogene TRBV3-2) to TRBJ2-7; D remains ambiguous. This CDR3 has 12 amino acids. V lost 1 base and J 3 bases, leaving 4 bases between the germline ends. From germline, CDR1 is LGHDT and CDR2 YNNKEL (reference sequence). CDR3 protein: CASSQADYEQYF. Here the CDR3 DNA reads TGTGCCAGCAGCCAAGCAGACTACGAGCAGTACTTC.

The V and J genes are TRBV11-3 and TRBJ1-3, with TRBD1 matching 8 bases. This CDR3 has 16 residues. Germline-derived CDR1 and CDR2 are SGHNT and YENEEA. Trimming took 6 bases from V and 0 from J; bases not matched to a gene: 7. DNA for the CDR3: TGTGCCAGCAGGCCCGACAGGGGCCTCTCTGGAAACACCATATATTTT. As protein: CASRPDRGLSGNTIYF.

V usage is TRBV7-2 and J usage is TRBJ2-3, with 10 bases matching TRBD2. The CDR3 extends over 17 amino acids. CDR1 SGHTA and CDR2 FQGNSA come from the germline V gene. V shed 8 bases and J 1 base; nucleotides not matched to a gene: 12. DNA of the CDR3: TGTGCCAGCCGACCAAATAGCGGGGGGCCCGGCACAGATACGCAGTATTTT. It translates to CASRPNSGGPGTDTQYF.

In nucleotides, the CDR3 is TGTGCCACCAGTGACCAGGGGTACTATGGCTACACCTTC. Translating it yields CATSDQGYYGYTF. The chain carries TRBV24-1 and TRBJ1-2; a weak D match, TRBD1 (6 bases). This CDR3 has 13 residues. Looked up from germline, CDR1 is KGHDR and CDR2 is SFDVKD. Deletions cut 4 bases from V and 3 bases from J, with 8 bases between.

V and J are TRBV19 and TRBJ1-1; 7 bases align to TRBD1. The germline CDR1 and CDR2 sequences are LNHDA and SQIVND (reference sequence). The CDR3 spans 13 residues. V was clipped by 7 bases and J by 5 bases; unmatched bases: 7. The CDR3 bases are TGTGCCAGTAAAACAGGGGCATGGACTGAAGCTTTCTTT. It is translated as CASKTGAWTEAFF.

V usage is TRBV19 and J usage is TRBJ1-2; 8 bases are shared with TRBD1. The germline CDR1 and CDR2 sequences are LNHDA and SQIVND (reference sequence). The CDR3 is made up of 15 amino acids. V trimming: 5 bases; J trimming: 2 bases; junction bases outside the gene matches: 7. CDR3 sequence: CASSLAGQENYGYTF. As DNA, the CDR3 is TGTGCCAGTAGTTTGGCGGGACAGGAGAACTATGGCTACACCTTC.

The genes are TRBV23-1 and TRBJ1-4, with D unresolved. TRBV23-1 is assigned to the ORF class and has an uncertain function. Trimming pared 0 bases from V and 6 bases from J, leaving 5 bases between. The CDR3 is 13 residues long. This CDR3 is CASSQSGDEKLFF. The CDR3 DNA reads TGCGCCAGCAGTCAATCTGGGGATGAAAAACTGTTTTTT.

The rearrangement links TRBV11-3 to TRBJ2-1; no clear D. Per germline, CDR1 SGHNT and CDR2 YENEEA. This CDR3 is built from 14 residues. V lost 3 bases and J 1 base, leaving 7 bases between the germline ends. The CDR3 nucleotides read TGTGCCAGCAGCTTTCTGAGGTCCTACAATGAGCAGTTCTTC. Translating gives CASSFLRSYNEQFF.

The chain is built from TRBV2 and TRBJ1-1; D is ambiguous. Germline CDR1 reads SNHLY; CDR2 reads FYNNEI. CDR3 length equals 15 residues. V was trimmed by 4 bases and J by 5 bases, leaving 17 bases between them. The CDR3 loop reads CASSGVGTPLTEAFF. DNA for the CDR3: TGTGCCAGCAGTGGGGTCGGCACTCCCTTAACTGAAGCTTTCTTT.

V usage is TRBV30 and J usage is TRBJ1-2, with D maybe TRBD1 (6 bases). Germline-derived CDR1 and CDR2 are GTSNPN and SVGIG (reference sequence). This CDR3 comprises 12 residues. The ends were cut back, 7 bases at V and 4 bases at J, with 13 bases in the middle. This CDR3 is CALGEGGYGYTF. CDR3 DNA: TGTGCCTTGGGGGAAGGGGGCTATGGCTACACCTTC.

This chain links TRBV30 with TRBJ1-2, with 10 bases fitting TRBD1. The germline gives CDR1 GTSNPN, CDR2 SVGIG (reference sequence). The CDR3 extends over 13 amino acids. The trim removed 4 bases at V and 5 bases at J, leaving 4 bases unmatched. The DNA for the CDR3 is TGTGCCTGGACGTGGGACAGGGGTTATGGCTACACCTTC. Amino acids: CAWTWDRGYGYTF. The complete variable domain, with remaining parts taken from reference TRBV30 and TRBJ1-2, reads SQTIHQWPATLVQPVGSPLSLECTVEGTSNPNLYWYRQAAGRGLQLLFYSVGIGQISSEVPQNLSASRPQDRQFILSSKKLLLSDSGFYLCAWTWDRGYGYTFGSGTRLTVV.

This clone was seen only once. V usage is TRBV9 and J usage is TRBJ1-3; D is perhaps TRBD1 (5 bases). The germline gives CDR1 SGDLS, CDR2 YYNGEE. V was cut by 0 bases and J by 3 bases, with 16 bases left in between. The CDR3 covers 17 residues. The CDR3: CASSVEEAGKLGNTIYF. CDR3 in DNA: TGTGCCAGCAGCGTAGAGGAGGCAGGGAAACTTGGAAACACCATATATTTT.

The V call is TRBV6-5, the J call TRBJ2-7, with a possible D match to TRBD2 (7 bases). The germline CDR1 and CDR2 sequences are MNHEY and SVGAGI. The CDR3 runs to 15 residues. The V end lost 6 bases, the J end lost 4 bases, and 19 bases lay between the germline ends. The CDR3 protein is CASSPLGGQFYEQYF. The CDR3 nucleotides read TGTGCCAGCAGCCCGCTGGGGGGGCAATTTTACGAGCAGTACTTC.

With regard to this clone: At one boundary the junction diverges from the germline segment, which might be a read error. The chain carries TRBV11-2 and TRBJ1-2; D is uncertain. Germline values: CDR1 SGHAT, CDR2 FQNNGV. There are 11 residues in the CDR3. CDR3 sequence reads: CASSLDWAIYF. The CDR3 nucleotides read TGTGCCAGCAGCTTAGATTGGGCGATCTACTTC.

CDR3: CASSPRDSYNSPLHF. CDR3 bases: TGTGCCAGCTCACCCCGGGACTCCTATAATTCACCCCTCCACTTT. This sequence joins TRBV18 and TRBJ1-6; no definite D call. Germline CDR1 and CDR2: KGHSH and LQKENI. V gave up 3 bases and J gave up 0 bases, with 6 bases separating them. This CDR3 comprises 15 residues.

This sequence joins TRBV18 and TRBJ1-4; 7 bases are shared with TRBD1. The junction had 14 bases not matched to a gene; V was cut back by 6 bases and J by 7 bases. The CDR3 runs 16 residues. CDR1 is KGHSH, CDR2 LQKENI, per germline. The CDR3 region has the DNA TGTGCCAGCTCCCCCCCCCAGGGGGTTTCGGGTGAAAAACTGTTTTTT. It translates to CASSPPQGVSGEKLFF.

The J gene is TRBJ1-1, the V gene TRBV20-1, with D unresolved. This CDR3 region has 13 residues. Germline CDR1 reads DFQATT; CDR2 reads SNEGSKA (reference sequence). The ends were cut back, 3 bases at V and 0 bases at J, with 8 bases in the middle. The CDR3 DNA sequence: TGCAGTGCTAGTGTTCCTCTGAACACTGAAGCTTTCTTT. As protein: CSASVPLNTEAFF.

The V call is TRBV30, the J call TRBJ1-6; D is unresolved. The germline V gene has CDR1 GTSNPN and CDR2 SVGIG (reference sequence). Trimming cost V 4 bases and J 5 bases, with 9 bases left between them. This CDR3 spans 13 amino acids. The CDR3 DNA reads TGTGCCTGGAACGGGAAAGATAATTCACCCCTCCACTTT. As protein: CAWNGKDNSPLHF.

The gene calls are TRBV30 and TRBJ2-2; D might be TRBD1 (7 bases). The V end was cut by 4 bases, the J end by 4 bases, with 13 bases between. There are 14 residues in the CDR3. Germline CDR1 and CDR2: GTSNPN and SVGIG (reference sequence). CDR3 region: CAWMGQGGTGELFF. The CDR3, as DNA: TGTGCCTGGATGGGGCAGGGGGGCACCGGGGAGCTGTTTTTT.

The chain is built from TRBV4-1 and TRBJ1-2; a weak D match, TRBD1 (6 bases). The V end lost 0 bases, the J end lost 1 base, and 12 bases lay between the germline ends. Germline-derived CDR1 and CDR2 are MGHRA and YSYEKL. The CDR3 has 16 residues. The CDR3 sequence is CASSQDLARGNYGYTF. In DNA form, the CDR3 reads TGCGCCAGCAGCCAAGATTTGGCCAGGGGTAACTATGGCTACACCTTC.

The genes are TRBV12-3 or TRBV12-4 and TRBJ1-2; TRBD1 might be the D (5 bases). V was shortened by 7 bases and J by 7 bases, with 13 bases between the two germline ends. This CDR3 is built from 12 residues. The CDR3: CASTTGTGGYTF. The DNA for the CDR3 is TGTGCCAGCACCACTGGGACGGGTGGCTACACCTTC.

The chain is built from TRBV4-2 and TRBJ2-7; 12 nucleotides line up with TRBD2. CDR1 is LGHNA, CDR2 YNFKEQ, per germline. After removal of 4 bases from V and 0 bases from J, the junction contained 1 base not matched to a gene. The CDR3 spans 15 residues. The DNA of the CDR3 is TGTGCCAGCAGCCCTAGCGGGGGGGCCTCCTACGAGCAGTACTTC. It encodes CASSPSGGASYEQYF.

The gene calls are TRBV11-3 and TRBJ2-7; D may match TRBD1 or TRBD2 (5 bases each). CDR3 size: 14 residues. In germline, CDR1 is SGHNT, CDR2 YENEEA. The V end was cut by 5 bases, the J end by 3 bases, with 14 bases between. CDR3 in DNA: TGTGCCAGCAGCCACCAGGGAGTTGGCTACGAGCAGTACTTC. Translated: CASSHQGVGYEQYF.